One and the same sample provided the 18 T cell receptor beta chains below, sequenced in a study of blood T cell repertoires in COVID-19. Clones were read by immunoSEQ multiplex PCR, and TCRdb kept only the in-frame ones, dropping some. The sample lists around 56,000 clones, approximately 87% occurring once. What was sequenced was peripheral blood. The receptors were gathered from a man aged 55-75 years with active or convalescent COVID-19.

V usage is TRBV7-6 and J usage is TRBJ2-2, with a possible D match to TRBD2 (5 bases). CDR3 size: 16 residues. The V end lost 5 bases, the J end lost 1 base, and 14 bases lay between the germline ends. Germline values: CDR1 SGHVS, CDR2 FNYEAQ. The CDR3 spells CASSPTGSQNTGELFF. CDR3 sequence (DNA): TGTGCCAGCAGCCCAACGGGGAGCCAGAACACCGGGGAGCTGTTTTTT.

CDR3 protein: CATSSSRVSNQPQHF. The CDR3 DNA follows: TGTGCCACCAGCAGCTCCAGGGTGAGCAATCAGCCCCAGCATTTT. The chain joins TRBV15 to TRBJ1-5; tentatively, D is TRBD1 (5 bases). Germline V CDR1 and CDR2: LNHNV, YYDKDF (reference sequence). CDR3 length equals 15 residues. The V gene lost 3 bases and the J gene lost 1 base, with 10 bases spanning the gap. Complete variable domain (other parts from reference TRBV15 and TRBJ1-5): DAMVIQNPRYQVTQFGKPVTLSCSQTLNHNVMYWYQQKSSQAPKLLFHYYDKDFNNEADTPDNFQSRRPNTSFCFLDIRSPGLGDTAMYLCATSSSRVSNQPQHFGDGTRLSIL.

This chain links TRBV28 with TRBJ1-2; D unresolved. The CDR3 contains 14 residues. Germline V gene lookup returns CDR1 MDHEN and CDR2 SYDVKM. The V gene lost 2 bases and the J gene lost 8 bases, with 15 bases spanning the gap. Here the CDR3 DNA reads TGTGCCAGCAGTTTAATAGGTGGGAGAGGGGGCTACACCTTC. Amino acids: CASSLIGGRGGYTF.

The V call is TRBV5-1, the J call TRBJ2-7; TRBD2 agrees at 7 bases. The ends lost 0 bases at V and 3 bases at J; junction bases unmatched: 6. CDR1 SGHRS and CDR2 YFSETQ come from the germline V gene. There are 15 residues in the CDR3. This CDR3 is CASSLALRELYEQYF. The CDR3 nucleotides read TGCGCCAGCAGCTTGGCCTTGCGGGAGCTCTACGAGCAGTACTTC. Together with reference TRBV5-1 and TRBJ2-7, the CDR3 gives the full variable domain: KAGVTQTPRYLIKTRGQQVTLSCSPISGHRSVSWYQQTPGQGLQFLFEYFSETQRNKGNFPGRFSGRQFSNSRSEMNVSTLELGDSALYLCASSLALRELYEQYFGPGTRLTVT.

This clone was detected only a few times. This chain joins TRBV27 and TRBJ1-2; TRBD1 is a possible D gene (5 bases). The germline gives CDR1 MNHEY, CDR2 SMNVEV (reference sequence). CDR3 length: 13 residues. The ends were cut back, 4 bases at V and 7 bases at J, with 13 bases in the middle. CDR3 coding DNA: TGTGCCAGCAGTTCAGACAGTTCCGGTGGCTACACCTTC. The encoded protein is CASSSDSSGGYTF.

This chain connects TRBV29-1 to TRBJ1-1, with 8 nucleotides matching TRBD1. The CDR3 length is 13 residues. From germline, CDR1 is SQVTM and CDR2 ANQGSEA. The J segment lost 5 bases and the V segment lost 3 bases, leaving 5 bases of the junction unmatched. The CDR3 coding sequence is TGCAGCGTTGAGGACAGGGAAAGGACTGAAGCTTTCTTT. Its translation is CSVEDRERTEAFF.

This sequence joins TRBV18 and TRBJ2-3; 9 nucleotides line up with TRBD1. The ends lost 4 bases at V and 2 bases at J; junction bases unmatched: 7. This CDR3 spans 16 amino acids. Germline loops: CDR1 KGHSH, CDR2 LQKENI. The CDR3 here is CASSRRQGGDTDTQYF. CDR3 DNA sequence: TGTGCCAGCTCACGACGACAGGGGGGTGACACAGATACGCAGTATTTT.

This clone was counted once. The chain joins TRBV5-1 to TRBJ2-5, with D perhaps TRBD1 (6 bases). Looked up from germline, CDR1 is SGHRS and CDR2 is YFSETQ. V lost 2 bases and J lost 0, with 11 bases in between. The CDR3 runs to 15 residues. The CDR3 region is CASSFTGPNQETQYF. The CDR3 coding sequence is TGCGCCAGCAGCTTTACAGGGCCAAACCAAGAGACCCAGTACTTC.

CDR3: CASSRRLAGGPGETQYF. The CDR3 DNA follows: TGCGCCAGCAGCCGGAGATTAGCGGGAGGGCCAGGGGAGACCCAGTACTTC. The chain employs TRBV5-1 and TRBJ2-5, with TRBD2 identical over 11 bases. After removal of 4 bases from V and 5 bases from J, the junction contained 13 bases not matched to a gene. The CDR3 totals 17 residues. Germline CDR1 reads SGHRS; CDR2 reads YFSETQ.

This clone was seen only a few times. The chain uses TRBV7-8 and TRBJ2-7; no firm D call. From germline, CDR1 is SGHVS and CDR2 FQNEAQ. Trimming cost V 5 bases and J 3 bases, with 8 bases left between them. The CDR3 extends over 12 amino acids. The CDR3 DNA sequence: TGTGCCAGCAGCCGGGCGGACTACGAGCAGTACTTC. This encodes CASSRADYEQYF.

J is TRBJ1-2 and V is TRBV3-1 (or the pseudogene TRBV3-2); TRBD1 agrees at 8 bases. CDR1 and CDR2 (germline): LGHDT, YNNKEL (reference sequence). Trimming removed 1 base from V and 7 bases from J; junction bases left unmatched: 8. The CDR3 has 15 residues. CDR3 region: CASSQGTDRGGGYTF. The CDR3 DNA reads TGTGCCAGCAGCCAAGGCACCGACAGGGGTGGTGGCTACACCTTC.

The chain combines TRBV2 with TRBJ1-6; D is unclear. This CDR3 has 13 residues. In germline, CDR1 is SNHLY, CDR2 FYNNEI. The V end lost 7 bases, the J end lost 6 bases, and 10 bases lay between the germline ends. In DNA, the CDR3 is TGTGCCAGCATGGTCAGGCTTAATTCACCCCTCCACTTT. It is translated as CASMVRLNSPLHF.

J is TRBJ2-4 and V is TRBV9; D possibly corresponds to TRBD2 (5 bases). V dropped 4 bases and J dropped 4 bases, with 15 bases sitting between them. Germline V CDR1 and CDR2: SGDLS, YYNGEE. The CDR3 consists of 15 residues. The CDR3 reads CASSPPGNLKNIQYF. CDR3 bases: TGTGCCAGCAGCCCTCCGGGGAATTTGAAAAACATTCAGTACTTC.

This sequence joins TRBV27 and TRBJ1-6; D perhaps matches TRBD1 (6 bases). The CDR3 runs to 14 residues. Germline CDR1 is MNHEY and CDR2 is SMNVEV (reference sequence). Trimming took off 4 bases at V and 6 bases at J, with 10 bases between the two ends. CDR3 coding DNA: TGTGCCAGCAGTTCTCCAGGGGCTAATTCACCCCTCCACTTT. Its translation is CASSSPGANSPLHF.

The rearrangement uses TRBV7-2 and TRBJ1-6; no clear D gene. The germline CDR1 and CDR2 sequences are SGHTA and FQGNSA. The CDR3 extends over 13 amino acids. Between the trimmed V and J ends, which lost 7 bases and 6 bases, there was a span of 10 bases. The CDR3 reads CASTPTSNSPLHF. The CDR3 region has the DNA TGTGCCAGCACCCCTACTAGTAATTCACCCCTCCACTTT.

The J gene is TRBJ1-6, the V gene TRBV25-1; 10 positions agree with TRBD1. CDR1 is MGHDK and CDR2 is SYGVNS in the germline V gene. There are 15 residues in the CDR3. The J segment lost 7 bases and the V segment lost 5 bases, leaving 5 bases of the junction unmatched. The CDR3 coding sequence is TGTGCCAGCAGTCGTTCGGGACAGGGGAATTCACCCCTCCACTTT. Translation: CASSRSGQGNSPLHF.

The chain recombines TRBV7-8 with TRBJ1-1; a possible D gene is TRBD1 (6 bases). Germline-derived CDR1 and CDR2 are SGHVS and FQNEAQ. The V and J ends lost 4 bases and 4 bases respectively, with 16 bases between them. This CDR3 has 15 residues. The CDR3 sequence: CASSYGGGAGTEAFF. The CDR3 DNA is TGTGCCAGCAGCTACGGTGGGGGGGCTGGCACTGAAGCTTTCTTT.

The chain uses TRBV19 and TRBJ1-1; maybe TRBD1 (5 bases). This CDR3 region has 15 residues. The germline gives CDR1 LNHDA, CDR2 SQIVND (reference sequence). V lost 5 bases and J lost 6, with 19 bases in between. The CDR3 nucleotides are TGTGCCAGTAGTGTGTCAACAGGAAGGAATTCTGAAGCTTTCTTT. This codes for CASSVSTGRNSEAFF.